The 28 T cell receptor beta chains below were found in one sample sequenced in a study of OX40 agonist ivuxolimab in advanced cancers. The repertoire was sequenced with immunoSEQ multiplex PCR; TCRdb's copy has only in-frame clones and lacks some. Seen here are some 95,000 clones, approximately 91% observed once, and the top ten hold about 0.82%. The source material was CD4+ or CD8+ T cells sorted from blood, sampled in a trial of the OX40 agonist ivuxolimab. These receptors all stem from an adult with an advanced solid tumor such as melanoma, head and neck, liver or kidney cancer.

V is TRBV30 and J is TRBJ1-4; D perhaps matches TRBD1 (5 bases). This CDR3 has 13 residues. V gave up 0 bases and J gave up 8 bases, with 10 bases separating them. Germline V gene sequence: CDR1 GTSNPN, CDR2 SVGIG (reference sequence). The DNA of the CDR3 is TGTGCCTGGAGTGTGCAGGGCAAAGAAAAACTGTTTTTT. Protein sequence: CAWSVQGKEKLFF.

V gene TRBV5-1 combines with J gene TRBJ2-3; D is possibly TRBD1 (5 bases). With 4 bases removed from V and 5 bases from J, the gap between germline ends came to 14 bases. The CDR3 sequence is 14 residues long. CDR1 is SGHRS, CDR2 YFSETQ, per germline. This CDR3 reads CASSAPDTGDTQYF. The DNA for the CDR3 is TGCGCCAGCAGCGCTCCGGACACTGGAGATACGCAGTATTTT.

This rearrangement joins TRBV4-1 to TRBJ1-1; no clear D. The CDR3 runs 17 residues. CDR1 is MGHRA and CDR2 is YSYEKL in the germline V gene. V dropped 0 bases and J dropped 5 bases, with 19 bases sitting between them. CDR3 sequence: CASSQDGRLGFRTEAFF. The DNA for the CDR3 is TGCGCCAGCAGCCAAGATGGACGCCTCGGATTTAGGACTGAAGCTTTCTTT.

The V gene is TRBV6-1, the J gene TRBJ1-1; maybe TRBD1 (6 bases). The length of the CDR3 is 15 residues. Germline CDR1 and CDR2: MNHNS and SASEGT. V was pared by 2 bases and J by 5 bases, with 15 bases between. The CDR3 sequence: CASSEIQGLVTEAFF. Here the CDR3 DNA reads TGTGCCAGCAGTGAAATACAGGGATTGGTAACTGAAGCTTTCTTT.

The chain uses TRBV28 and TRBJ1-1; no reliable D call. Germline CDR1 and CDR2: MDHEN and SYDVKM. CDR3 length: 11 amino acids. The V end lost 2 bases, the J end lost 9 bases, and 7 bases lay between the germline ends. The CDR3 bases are TGTGCCAGCAGTTTAGCGGGGAAAGCTTTCTTT. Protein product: CASSLAGKAFF.

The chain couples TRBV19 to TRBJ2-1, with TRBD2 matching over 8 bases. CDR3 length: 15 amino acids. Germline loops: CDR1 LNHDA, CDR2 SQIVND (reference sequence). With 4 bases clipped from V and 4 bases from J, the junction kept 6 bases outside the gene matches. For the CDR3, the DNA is TGTGCCAGTAGTAGGGCTAGCGGGTCGTACAATGAGCAGTTCTTC. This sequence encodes CASSRASGSYNEQFF.

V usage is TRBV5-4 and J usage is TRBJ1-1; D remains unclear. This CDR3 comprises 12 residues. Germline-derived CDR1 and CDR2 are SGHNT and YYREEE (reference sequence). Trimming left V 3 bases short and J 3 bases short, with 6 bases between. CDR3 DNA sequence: TGTGCCAGCAGCTCCTCTTACACTGAAGCTTTCTTT. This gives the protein CASSSSYTEAFF.

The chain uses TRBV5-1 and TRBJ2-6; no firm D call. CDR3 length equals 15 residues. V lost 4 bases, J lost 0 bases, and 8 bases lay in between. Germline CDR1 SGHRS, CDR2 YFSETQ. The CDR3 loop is CASSEGSSGANVLTF. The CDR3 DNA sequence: TGCGCCAGCAGCGAAGGTAGCTCTGGGGCCAACGTCCTGACTTTC.

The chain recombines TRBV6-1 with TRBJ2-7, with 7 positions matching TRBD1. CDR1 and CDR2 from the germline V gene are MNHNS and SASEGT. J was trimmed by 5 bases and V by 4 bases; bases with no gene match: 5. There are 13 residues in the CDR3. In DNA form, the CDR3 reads TGTGCCAGCAGTGCCCGACAGGGTGACGAGCAGTACTTC. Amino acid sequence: CASSARQGDEQYF.

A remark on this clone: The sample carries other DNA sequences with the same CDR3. CDR3 nucleotides: TGCGCCAGCAGCTCGGGACAGTTGAACACCGGGGAGCTGTTTTTT. Encoded protein: CASSSGQLNTGELFF. This rearrangement joins TRBV5-1 to TRBJ2-2, with 7 bases identical to TRBD1. The CDR3 runs 15 residues. J was trimmed by 1 base and V by 3 bases; bases with no gene match: 3. The V gene's germline CDR1 is SGHRS and CDR2 YFSETQ.

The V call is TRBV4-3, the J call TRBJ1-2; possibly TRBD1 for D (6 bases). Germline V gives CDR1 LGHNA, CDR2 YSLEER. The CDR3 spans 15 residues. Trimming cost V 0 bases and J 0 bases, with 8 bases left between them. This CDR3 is CASSQEQGPNYGYTF. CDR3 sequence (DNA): TGCGCCAGCAGCCAAGAACAGGGACCTAACTATGGCTACACCTTC.

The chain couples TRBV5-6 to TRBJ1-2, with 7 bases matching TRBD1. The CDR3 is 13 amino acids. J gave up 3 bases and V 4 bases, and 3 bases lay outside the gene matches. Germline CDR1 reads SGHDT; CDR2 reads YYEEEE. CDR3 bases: TGTGCCAGCAGCAACACAGGGGACTATGGCTACACCTTC. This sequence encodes CASSNTGDYGYTF.

Written as DNA, the CDR3 is TGTGCCAGCAGCGCCGGGACAGGGCCCCCAGATACGCAGTATTTT. Its translation is CASSAGTGPPDTQYF. The chain links TRBV7-8 to TRBJ2-3, with 9 positions matching TRBD1. Germline V gene sequence: CDR1 SGHVS, CDR2 FQNEAQ. The CDR3 is 15 amino acids. J lost 4 bases, V lost 5 bases, and 7 bases had no gene match.

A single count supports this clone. CDR3 bases: TGTGCCAGCCATGGTGCCCTCCCCTTCCGTGAAGCTTTCTTT. Protein product: CASHGALPFREAFF. The rearrangement uses TRBV19 and TRBJ1-1; D remains unclear. This CDR3 has 14 residues. V lost 9 bases, J lost 7 bases, and 21 bases lay in between. CDR1 is LNHDA, CDR2 SQIVND, per germline (reference sequence).

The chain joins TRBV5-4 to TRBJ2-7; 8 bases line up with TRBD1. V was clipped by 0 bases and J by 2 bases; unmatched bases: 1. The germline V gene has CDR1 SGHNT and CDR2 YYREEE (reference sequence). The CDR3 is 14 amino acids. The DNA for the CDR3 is TGTGCCAGCAGCTTGGAGGGACAGGCCTACGAGCAGTACTTC. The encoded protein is CASSLEGQAYEQYF.

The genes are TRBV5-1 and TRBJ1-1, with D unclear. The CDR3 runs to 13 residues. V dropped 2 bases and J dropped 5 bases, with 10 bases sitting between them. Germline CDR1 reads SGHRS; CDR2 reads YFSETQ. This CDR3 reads CASSFLGTTEAFF. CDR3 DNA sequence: TGCGCCAGCAGCTTCCTAGGAACTACTGAAGCTTTCTTT.

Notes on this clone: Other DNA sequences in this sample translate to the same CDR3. CDR3 in amino acids: CASSPTATNEKLFF. The CDR3 DNA sequence: TGTGCCAGCAGCCCGACAGCCACTAATGAAAAACTGTTTTTT. V and J are TRBV9 and TRBJ1-4; perhaps TRBD1 as D (5 bases). CDR3 length equals 14 residues. The V gene lost 4 bases and the J gene lost 2 bases, with 9 bases spanning the gap. The germline gives CDR1 SGDLS, CDR2 YYNGEE.

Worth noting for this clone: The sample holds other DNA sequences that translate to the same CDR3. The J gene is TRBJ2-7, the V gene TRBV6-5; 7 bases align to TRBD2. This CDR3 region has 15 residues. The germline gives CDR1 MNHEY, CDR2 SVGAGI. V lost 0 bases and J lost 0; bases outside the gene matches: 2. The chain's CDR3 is CASSYSGGSSYEQYF. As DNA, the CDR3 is TGTGCCAGCAGTTACTCGGGCGGGAGCTCCTACGAGCAGTACTTC.

CDR3 amino acids: CASSSIEAWEKLFF. The CDR3 region has the DNA TGTGCCAGCAGCAGTATAGAGGCATGGGAAAAACTGTTTTTT. The chain uses TRBV11-2 and TRBJ1-4; no clear D. Germline lookup yields CDR1 SGHAT and CDR2 FQNNGV. The length of the CDR3 is 14 residues. V lost 5 bases and J lost 8, with 15 bases in between.

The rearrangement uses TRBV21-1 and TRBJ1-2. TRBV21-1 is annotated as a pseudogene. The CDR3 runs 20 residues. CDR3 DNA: TGTGCCAGCAGCAAAGATCGCGAGCACCCCCGGGCCCTTAATAACTATGGCTACACCTTC. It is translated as CASSKDREHPRALNNYGYTF.

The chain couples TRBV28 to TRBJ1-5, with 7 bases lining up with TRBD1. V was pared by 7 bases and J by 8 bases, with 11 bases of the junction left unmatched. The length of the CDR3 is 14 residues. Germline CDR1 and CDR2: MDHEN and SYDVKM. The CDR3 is CASNLDRVSEPQHF. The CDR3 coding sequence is TGTGCCAGCAACCTAGACAGGGTAAGCGAGCCCCAGCATTTT.

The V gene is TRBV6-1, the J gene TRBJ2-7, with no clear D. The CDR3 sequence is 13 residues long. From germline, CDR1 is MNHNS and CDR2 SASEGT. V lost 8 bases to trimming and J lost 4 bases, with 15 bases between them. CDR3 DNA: TGTGCCAGCCAGGCCCCCGACCGGTACGAGCAGTACTTC. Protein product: CASQAPDRYEQYF.

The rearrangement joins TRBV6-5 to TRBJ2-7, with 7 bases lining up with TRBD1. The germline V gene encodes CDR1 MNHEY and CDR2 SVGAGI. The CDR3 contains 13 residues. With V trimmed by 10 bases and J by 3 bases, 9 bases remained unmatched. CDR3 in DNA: TGTGCCACCGCAAGGGGGCTTGACTACGAGCAGTACTTC. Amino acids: CATARGLDYEQYF.

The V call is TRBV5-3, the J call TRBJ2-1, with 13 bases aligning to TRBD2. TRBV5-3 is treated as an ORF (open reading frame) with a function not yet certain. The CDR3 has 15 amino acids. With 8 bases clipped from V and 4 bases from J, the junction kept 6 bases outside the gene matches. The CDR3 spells CASSPGLAGYNEQFF. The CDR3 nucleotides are TGTGCCAGCAGCCCGGGACTAGCGGGGTACAATGAGCAGTTCTTC.

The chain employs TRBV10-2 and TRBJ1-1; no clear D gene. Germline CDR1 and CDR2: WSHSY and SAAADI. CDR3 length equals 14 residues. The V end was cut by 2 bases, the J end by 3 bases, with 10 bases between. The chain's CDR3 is CASSEREEDTEAFF. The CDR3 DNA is TGCGCCAGCAGTGAGAGGGAGGAGGACACTGAAGCTTTCTTT.

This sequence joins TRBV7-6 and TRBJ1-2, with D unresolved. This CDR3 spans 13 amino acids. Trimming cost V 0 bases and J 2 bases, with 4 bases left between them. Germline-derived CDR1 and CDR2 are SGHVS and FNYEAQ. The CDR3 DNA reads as TGTGCCAGCAGCTTAGCAATCAACTATGGCTACACCTTC. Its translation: CASSLAINYGYTF. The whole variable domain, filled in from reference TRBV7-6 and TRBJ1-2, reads GAGVSQSPRYKVTKRGQDVALRCDPISGHVSLYWYRQALGQGPEFLTYFNYEAQQDKSGLPNDRFSAERPEGSISTLTIQRTEQRDSAMYRCASSLAINYGYTFGSGTRLTVV.

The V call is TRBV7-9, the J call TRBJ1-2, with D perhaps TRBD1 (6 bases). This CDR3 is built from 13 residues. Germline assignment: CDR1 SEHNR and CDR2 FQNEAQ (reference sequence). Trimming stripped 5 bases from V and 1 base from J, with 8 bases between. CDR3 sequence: CASSEDSNYGYTF. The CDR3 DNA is TGTGCCAGCAGCGAGGACAGTAACTATGGCTACACCTTC.

CDR3 loop: CASSLAESSSAFF. DNA for the CDR3: TGTGCCAGCAGCTTAGCGGAGTCCAGCAGCGCTTTCTTT. The chain joins TRBV7-9 to TRBJ1-1; no clear D. V dropped 0 bases and J dropped 11 bases, with 13 bases sitting between them. The CDR3 has 13 amino acids. From germline, CDR1 is SEHNR and CDR2 FQNEAQ (reference sequence). Together with reference TRBV7-9 and TRBJ1-1, the CDR3 gives the full variable domain: DTGVSQNPRHKITKRGQNVTFRCDPISEHNRLYWYRQTLGQGPEFLTYFQNEAQLEKSRLLSDRFSAERPKGSFSTLEIQRTEQGDSAMYLCASSLAESSSAFFGQGTRLTVV.